Listed here is a single TCR beta chain. The read gets to within 3 residues of the CDR3 end, and the germline J gene fills in the rest. CDR1 and CDR2 (germline): GTSNPN, SVGIG (reference sequence). This CDR3 comprises 14 residues. The ends were cut back, 4 bases at V and 5 bases at J, with 15 bases in the middle. This sample stems from a study of T cells in women clearing cervical HPV infection. On the study more broadly: No precancer developed; the control's incident HPV16 infection cleared within 12 months.

Sequencing used immunoSEQ multiplex PCR; TCRdb keeps in-frame clones, though not all of them. This table holds about 21,000 clones. This chain links TRBV30 with TRBJ1-5; D perhaps matches TRBD1 (5 bases). Sequenced: blood buffy coat. This sequence originates from a woman aged 18-69 years with a cervical HPV16 infection that either progressed to CIN3+ or cleared (not recorded which). Partial CDR3 DNA: TGTGCCTGGAATCGGCAGGGTTCTTATCAGCCC. Amino acids: CAWNRQGSYQP. The complete CDR3 protein is CAWNRQGSYQPQHF.